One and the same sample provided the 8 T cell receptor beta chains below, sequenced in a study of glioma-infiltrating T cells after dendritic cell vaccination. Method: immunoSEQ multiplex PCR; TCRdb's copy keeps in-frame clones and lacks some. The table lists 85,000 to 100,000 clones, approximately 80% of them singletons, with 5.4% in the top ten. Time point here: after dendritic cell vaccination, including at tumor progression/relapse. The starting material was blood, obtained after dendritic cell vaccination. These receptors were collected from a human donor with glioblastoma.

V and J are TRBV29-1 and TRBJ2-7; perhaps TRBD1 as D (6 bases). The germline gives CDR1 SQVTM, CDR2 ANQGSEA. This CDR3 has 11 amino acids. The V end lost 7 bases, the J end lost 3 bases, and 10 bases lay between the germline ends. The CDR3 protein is CSAGTNYEQYF. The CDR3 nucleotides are TGCAGCGCTGGGACAAACTACGAGCAGTACTTC.

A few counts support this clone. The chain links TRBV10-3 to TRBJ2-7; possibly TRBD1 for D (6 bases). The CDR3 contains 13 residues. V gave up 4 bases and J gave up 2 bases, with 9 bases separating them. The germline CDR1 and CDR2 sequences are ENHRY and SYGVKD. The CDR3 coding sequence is TGTGCCATCAGTGCAGGGGTAACCTACGAGCAGTACTTC. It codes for CAISAGVTYEQYF.

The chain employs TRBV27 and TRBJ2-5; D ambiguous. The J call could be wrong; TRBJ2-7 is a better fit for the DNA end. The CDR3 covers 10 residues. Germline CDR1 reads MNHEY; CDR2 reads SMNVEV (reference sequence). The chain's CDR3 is CASGAYEQYF. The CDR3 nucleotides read TGTGCCAGCGGAGCCTACGAGCAGTACTTC.

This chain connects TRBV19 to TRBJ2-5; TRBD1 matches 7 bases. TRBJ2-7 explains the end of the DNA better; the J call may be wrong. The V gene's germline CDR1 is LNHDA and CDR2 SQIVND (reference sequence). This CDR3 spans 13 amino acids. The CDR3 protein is CASSIQGAYEQYF. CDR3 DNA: TGTGCCAGTAGTATACAGGGGGCCTACGAGCAGTACTTC.

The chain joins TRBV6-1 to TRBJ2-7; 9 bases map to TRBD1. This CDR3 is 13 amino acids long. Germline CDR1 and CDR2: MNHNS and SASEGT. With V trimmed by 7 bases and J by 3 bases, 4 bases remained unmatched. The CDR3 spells CASKWTGDYEQYF. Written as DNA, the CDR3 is TGTGCCAGCAAGTGGACAGGGGACTACGAGCAGTACTTC.

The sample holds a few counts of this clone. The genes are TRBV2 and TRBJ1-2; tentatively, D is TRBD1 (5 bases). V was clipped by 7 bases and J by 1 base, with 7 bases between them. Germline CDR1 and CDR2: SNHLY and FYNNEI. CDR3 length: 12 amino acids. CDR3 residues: CASTDSNYGYTF. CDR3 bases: TGTGCCAGCACCGACAGTAACTATGGCTACACCTTC. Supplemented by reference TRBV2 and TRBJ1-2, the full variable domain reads EPEVTQTPSHQVTQMGQEVILRCVPISNHLYFYWYRQILGQKVEFLVSFYNNEISEKSEIFDDQFSVERPDGSNFTLKIRSTKLEDSAMYFCASTDSNYGYTFGSGTRLTVV.

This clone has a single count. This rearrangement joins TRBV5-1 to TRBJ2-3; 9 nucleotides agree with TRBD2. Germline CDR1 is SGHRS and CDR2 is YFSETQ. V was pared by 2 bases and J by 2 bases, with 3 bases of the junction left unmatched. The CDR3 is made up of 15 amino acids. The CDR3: CASSFLAGTTDTQYF. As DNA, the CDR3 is TGCGCCAGCAGCTTCCTAGCGGGGACCACAGATACGCAGTATTTT.

The CDR3 region is CAWSVAGGLGYTF. The CDR3, as DNA: TGTGCCTGGAGTGTGGCAGGGGGCCTAGGCTACACCTTC. The chain has TRBV30 and TRBJ1-2; TRBD1 matches at 8 bases. Losses at the gene ends were 0 bases for V and 8 bases for J; bases not matched to a gene: 5. This CDR3 comprises 13 residues. Germline lookup yields CDR1 GTSNPN and CDR2 SVGIG (reference sequence).